The T cell receptor beta chain described here comes from a study of cytomegalovirus exposure and HLA in healthy donors. In the study overall: Unique TCRs numbering 75 million to 95 million, obtained from HLA-typed donors, made up an early data release. Study-wide results and limits: Among TCR beta chains, those listed as cytomegalovirus-associated numbered some 160.

PCR primers comprised 60 Vbeta and 13 Jbeta primers. The method was immunoSEQ multiplex PCR; TCRdb's version includes in-frame clones alone and lacks a portion of them. The profile shows roughly 150,000 clones, 75% to 80% of them singletons. The germline CDR1 and CDR2 sequences are SGHRS and YFSETQ. V dropped 0 bases and J dropped 6; count of bases not matched to a gene: 2. CDR3 length: 14 amino acids. Worth noting for this clone: The antigen is unknown.

The sequence came from a woman aged 40 to 49 in good health and CMV-seropositive. The sample was PBMCs. The V call is TRBV5-1, the J call TRBJ2-4; 8 bases match TRBD1. CDR3 loop: CASSLADRANIQYF. CDR3 DNA sequence: TGCGCCAGCAGCTTGGCGGACAGGGCAAACATTCAGTACTTC.